This T cell receptor (beta chain) was found in a study of T cells after yellow fever vaccination. The table lists this clonotype with many counts. Universal primer sites and UMIs were introduced during 5'RACE template-switching synthesis of TCR cDNA. In TCRdb, the 5' RACE reads were re-called with MiXCR into one record per CDR3 protein. This table has about 510,000 distinct CDR3 sequences, about a fifth appearing once. V trimming: 3 bases; J trimming: 0 bases; junction bases outside the gene matches: 1. The CDR3 is 14 amino acids. CDR1 is SGHDT, CDR2 YYEEEE, per germline. The receptor's source is a young man who received the YFV17D yellow fever vaccine. The starting material was PBMCs, obtained less than 25 days after the first yellow fever vaccination. The rearrangement links TRBV5-6 to TRBJ2-3; TRBD2 matches at 7 bases. The CDR3 reads CASSWGGSTDTQYF. CDR3 nucleotide sequence: TGTGCCAGCAGCTGGGGGGGAAGCACAGATACGCAGTATTTT.